Listed below are T cell receptor beta chains from one sample, sequenced in a study of Tregs in tolerant kidney transplant recipients. Sequenced by immunoSEQ multiplex PCR; TCRdb stores in-frame clones only, minus some. The profile shows about 50,000 clones, about 92% of them singletons. The material was CD8+ T cells from blood (PBMCs), obtained 12 months after the transplant. The receptors shown here come from a human patient who received a combined kidney and bone marrow transplant. The graft donor may have contributed some T cells. The CDR3 runs from the conserved cysteine through the conserved F or W. The D gene is left open where the match is weak.

d_call | j_call | v_call | cdr3_nt | cdr3_aa
. | TRBJ1-3 | TRBV6-5 | TGTGCCAGCAGCCCGGGAGGAACTGGAAACACCATATATTTT | CASSPGGTGNTIYF
. | TRBJ1-4 | TRBV15 | TGTGCCACCAGCGGGGGTTACAGGGTGCCTGAAAAACTGTTTTTT | CATSGGYRVPEKLFF
TRBD1 | TRBJ2-2 | TRBV4-1 | TGCGCCAGCAGCCCGCTAACCCCGGGACAGCCCGGGGAGCTGTTTTTT | CASSPLTPGQPGELFF
TRBD2 | TRBJ2-2 | TRBV7-9 | TGTGCCAGCAGCCCATCTCTAGCGGGGGAACACACCGGGGAGCTGTTTTTT | CASSPSLAGEHTGELFF
. | TRBJ1-1 | TRBV18 | TGTGCCAGCTCAACAGAGACGGAGGTAGGGTTCGCTGAAGCTTTCTTT | CASSTETEVGFAEAFF
. | TRBJ2-2 | TRBV7-9 | TGTGCCACCCAGATCAGGGTGGCCGGGGAGCTGTTTTTT | CATQIRVAGELFF
TRBD1 | TRBJ1-2 | TRBV5-1 | TGCGCCAGCAGCTTGCGACAGGGGACAAACTATGGCTACACCTTC | CASSLRQGTNYGYTF
. | TRBJ1-1 | TRBV7-6 | TGTGCCAGCAGCCCAACAGGCCCGAACACTGAAGCTTTCTTT | CASSPTGPNTEAFF
. | TRBJ2-2 | TRBV4-1 | TGCGCCAGCAATGGGGGGGCTTCGTCGAACACCGGGGAGCTGTTTTTT | CASNGGASSNTGELFF
TRBD1 | TRBJ1-5 | TRBV19 | TGTGCCAGTAGTATATCGACAGGGAGGAGTGATCAGCCCCAGCATTTT | CASSISTGRSDQPQHF
TRBD2 | TRBJ2-1 | TRBV4-3 | TGCGCCAGCAGCCCAGGACTAGCGGGAGAGAGCTCCTACAATGAGCAGTTCTTC | CASSPGLAGESSYNEQFF
. | TRBJ1-1 | TRBV4-3 | TGCGCCAGCAGCCAAGGGACTCAGAACACTGAAGCTTTCTTT | CASSQGTQNTEAFF
TRBD1 | TRBJ2-5 | TRBV11-1 | TGTGCCAGCAGCGGCAGGGGGAACCAAGAGACCCAGTACTTC | CASSGRGNQETQYF
. | TRBJ2-7 | TRBV19 | TGTGCCAGTAGTATGGGGCCCACGTACGAGCAGTACTTC | CASSMGPTYEQYF
TRBD1 | TRBJ2-5 | TRBV27 | TGTGCCAGCGGCGGGACAGGGGTGCTAGAGTACTTC | CASGGTGVLEYF
. | TRBJ1-1 | TRBV7-9 | TGTGCCAGCAGCGACTTGAGGAACACTGAAGCTTTCTTT | CASSDLRNTEAFF
. | TRBJ2-2 | TRBV11-3 | TGTGCCAGCAGCTTAGCCGGGGGGCCGGGCGGGGAGCTGTTTTTT | CASSLAGGPGGELFF